This TCR beta chain is drawn from a study of T cell responses to AZD1222 COVID-19 vaccine. The study, taken as a whole, reports: Spike-specific TCR breadth and depth rose after two AZD1222 doses.

With respect to this clone: The antigen remains undetermined.

Sequencing used immunoSEQ multiplex PCR; TCRdb keeps in-frame clones, though not all of them. The sample contains 200,000 to 250,000 clones, around 94% of which appear only once. V was pared by 3 bases and J by 4 bases, with 17 bases between. This CDR3 is 15 amino acids long. Germline V gene sequence: CDR1 SGHDT, CDR2 YYEEEE. The V and J genes are TRBV5-6 and TRBJ2-7; D might be TRBD2 (7 bases). Sequenced material: peripheral blood, taken 28 days after the second dose of the MenACWY control vaccine. This receptor was obtained from an adult who received the MenACWY meningococcal vaccine as a control. The CDR3 loop reads CASSSVGGRIYEQYF. The DNA for the CDR3 is TGTGCCAGCAGCTCCGTCGGGGGGCGTATATACGAGCAGTACTTC. The whole variable domain, remainder taken from reference TRBV5-6 and TRBJ2-7, is DAGVTQSPTHLIKTRGQQVTLRCSPKSGHDTVSWYQQALGQGPQFIFQYYEEEERQRGNFPDRFSGHQFPNYSSELNVNALLLGDSALYLCASSSVGGRIYEQYFGPGTRLTVT.